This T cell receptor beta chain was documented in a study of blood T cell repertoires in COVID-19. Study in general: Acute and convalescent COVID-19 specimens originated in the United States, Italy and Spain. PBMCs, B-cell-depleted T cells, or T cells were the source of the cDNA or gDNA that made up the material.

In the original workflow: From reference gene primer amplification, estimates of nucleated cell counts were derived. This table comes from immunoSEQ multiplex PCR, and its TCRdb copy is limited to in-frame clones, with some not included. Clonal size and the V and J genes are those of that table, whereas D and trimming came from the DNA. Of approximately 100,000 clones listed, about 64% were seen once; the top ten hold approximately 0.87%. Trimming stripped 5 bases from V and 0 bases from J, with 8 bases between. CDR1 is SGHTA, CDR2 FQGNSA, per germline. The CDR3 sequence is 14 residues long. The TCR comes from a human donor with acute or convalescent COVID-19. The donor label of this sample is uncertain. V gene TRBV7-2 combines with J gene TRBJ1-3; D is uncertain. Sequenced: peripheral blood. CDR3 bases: TGTGCCAGCAGCCAACAGTACTCTGGAAACACCATATATTTT. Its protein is CASSQQYSGNTIYF.